This is a list of T cell receptor beta chains from one sample in a study of shared clonotypes between healthy human individuals. Some clones are missing from TCRdb's copy, which holds only in-frame ones; the method was immunoSEQ multiplex PCR. Of roughly 1,600,000 clones in the sample, approximately 98.5% were seen once. The specimen was naive CD4+ T cells sorted from blood. These receptors all stem from a man aged 25-45 years in good health. CDR3s include the opening cysteine and the closing phenylalanine or tryptophan. The D gene is left open where the match is weak. Clone sizes are given selectively: once, few, many, or a class where the clone is expanded.

CDR3nt: TGTGCCAGCAGCTTGGCTCCCGGACTAGCGTTAAGCTCCTACGAGCAGTACTTC
CDR3aa: CASSLAPGLALSSYEQYF
v_gene: TRBV5-4
d_gene: TRBD2
j_gene: TRBJ2-7
abundance: NA

CDR3nt: TGTGCCAGCAGTCCGACTAGCGGGAGCACAGATACGCAGTATTTT
CDR3aa: CASSPTSGSTDTQYF
v_gene: TRBV6-1
d_gene: TRBD2
j_gene: TRBJ2-3
abundance: NA

CDR3nt: TGTGCCAGCAGCTTAGAACGCCCCAGGACAGGGATCTCCTACAATGAGCAGTTCTTC
CDR3aa: CASSLERPRTGISYNEQFF
v_gene: TRBV11-2
d_gene: TRBD1
j_gene: TRBJ2-1
abundance: NA

CDR3nt: TGTGCCAGCAAGGACCTATCATACGAGCAGTACTTC
CDR3aa: CASKDLSYEQYF
v_gene: TRBV6-1
d_gene: NA
j_gene: TRBJ2-7
abundance: NA

CDR3nt: TGCGCCAGCAGGAGGGCGGATACCTACGAGCAGTACTTC
CDR3aa: CASRRADTYEQYF
v_gene: TRBV5-1
d_gene: NA
j_gene: TRBJ2-7
abundance: NA

CDR3nt: TGTGCCAGCAGCCCAACGGACAGGCCAGATACGCAGTATTTT
CDR3aa: CASSPTDRPDTQYF
v_gene: TRBV7-6
d_gene: TRBD1
j_gene: TRBJ2-3
abundance: NA

CDR3nt: TGTGCCAGCCTCAGGGGGGAGAACACCGGGGAGCTGTTTTTT
CDR3aa: CASLRGENTGELFF
v_gene: TRBV6-6
d_gene: NA
j_gene: TRBJ2-2
abundance: NA

CDR3nt: TGTGCCTGGAGTGTACTAGTGGAGCTGTTTTTT
CDR3aa: CAWSVLVELFF
v_gene: TRBV30
d_gene: NA
j_gene: TRBJ2-2
abundance: NA

CDR3nt: TGTGCCAGCAGCTCTACAGGGGGAGGCAATCAGCCCCAGCATTTT
CDR3aa: CASSSTGGGNQPQHF
v_gene: TRBV6-6
d_gene: TRBD1
j_gene: TRBJ1-5
abundance: NA

CDR3nt: TGTGCCAGCAGCTTACGCCTAGCGGAAATCCCTCCCTACGAGCAGTACTTC
CDR3aa: CASSLRLAEIPPYEQYF
v_gene: TRBV5-6
d_gene: TRBD2
j_gene: TRBJ2-7
abundance: NA

CDR3nt: TGTGCCAGCAGTAGAGAACAGAACACTGAAGCTTTCTTT
CDR3aa: CASSREQNTEAFF
v_gene: TRBV7-3
d_gene: NA
j_gene: TRBJ1-1
abundance: NA

CDR3nt: TGTGCCAGCAGCTCCCTCCGCGGGAGAGGCGATGAGCAGTTCTTC
CDR3aa: CASSSLRGRGDEQFF
v_gene: TRBV11-2
d_gene: TRBD2
j_gene: TRBJ2-1
abundance: NA

CDR3nt: TGTGCCAGCAGCTTAAATCCCCGCGGCGAGCAGTACTTC
CDR3aa: CASSLNPRGEQYF
v_gene: TRBV9
d_gene: NA
j_gene: TRBJ2-7
abundance: NA

CDR3nt: TGTGCCTGGATAGGGAGAGACAGGGGTTATGGAAACACCATATATTTT
CDR3aa: CAWIGRDRGYGNTIYF
v_gene: TRBV30
d_gene: TRBD1
j_gene: TRBJ1-3
abundance: NA

CDR3nt: TGTGCAAGTCGCCCACCCCCAACCGGCAGGGGATCTAACAATGAGCAGTTCTTC
CDR3aa: CASRPPPTGRGSNNEQFF
v_gene: TRBV12-2
d_gene: NA
j_gene: TRBJ2-1
abundance: NA

CDR3nt: TGTGCCATCAGTGGGACAGGGTACACCGGGGAGCTGTTTTTT
CDR3aa: CAISGTGYTGELFF
v_gene: TRBV10-3
d_gene: TRBD1
j_gene: TRBJ2-2
abundance: once

CDR3nt: TGTGCCAGCAGCTTAGGGACAGGGTTCAGGACTGAAGCTTTCTTT
CDR3aa: CASSLGTGFRTEAFF
v_gene: TRBV7-9
d_gene: TRBD1
j_gene: TRBJ1-1
abundance: NA